This note documents a single T cell receptor beta chain sequence. Its antigen is still unknown. Nothing much larger sits one base from this clone, and base qualities are not available. The trial excluded patients who had a history of autoimmune disease or were on systemic immunosuppression. Peripheral blood for TCR sequencing was collected from all dose cohorts at baseline, on cycle 4 day 1, and on cycle 7 day 1. The samples were taken from a phase I, first-in-human, multicenter, open-label dose-escalation trial of ivuxolimab. Adults with locally advanced or metastatic melanoma, renal cell carcinoma, hepatocellular carcinoma or head and neck squamous cell carcinoma were enrolled in the trial. Before TCR sequencing, CD4+ T cells and CD8+ T cells from peripheral blood were sorted into separate populations. For sequencing of the TCRbeta CDR3 region, genomic DNA was extracted from the sorted cells. The immunoSEQ Assay was used to sequence the TCRbeta CDR3 regions. Not all clones reach the TCRdb copy of this immuneACCESS table, which keeps in-frame sequences only. Checked studies attribute under half of the gap to unresolved V genes and leave the rest unexplained. Within this sample are tens of thousands of clones, with 75% to 90% of them counted one time only. The leading ten clones occupy about 23% of the sample.

These data belong to a study of OX40 agonist ivuxolimab in advanced cancers. Background on the whole study: Ivuxolimab, which targeted the costimulatory receptor OX40 (CD134), was an agonistic, fully human IgG2 monoclonal antibody. Intravenous ivuxolimab was administered to patients every 2 weeks at six dose levels: 0.01, 0.1, 0.3, 1.5, 3 and 10 mg/kg. Of the 50 or so patients in dose escalation, about 20 had hepatocellular carcinoma, some 15 had melanoma, 9 had renal cell carcinoma and 9 had head and neck cancer. The dose-escalation cohort was roughly 87% male with a mean age of roughly 62 years, ranging from roughly 23 to 90. Patients were allowed to have had prior anti-PD-1, anti-PD-L1 or anti-CTLA-4 therapy, and approximately 40% of the dose-escalation patients had previously received checkpoint inhibitors. Partial responses occurred in three dose-escalation patients, of whom one had hepatocellular carcinoma and two had cutaneous melanoma. Peripheral TCRbeta sequencing was intended to test whether TCR sequence diversity was altered and clonal T-cell expansion was caused by ivuxolimab. The paper reports the monotherapy dose-escalation portion (N ≈ 50 patients) of the phase I ivuxolimab trial.

What the work shows at the level of the full study, not this receptor alone: In partial responders in the 0.1-3.0 mg/kg groups, normalized peripheral clonal expansion was found to be among the lowest, especially among CD8+ T cells. The antigen specificity of the clonally expanded peripheral T cells was not determined. Clonal expansion of both CD4+ and CD8+ blood T cells was observed from baseline to week 6 at doses 0.1 to 3.0 mg/kg. After ivuxolimab, expanded clones were on average more numerous among CD8+ T cells than among CD4+ T cells. Low levels of normalized T-cell clonal expansion were also seen in some patients who did not respond.

Trimming takes 3 bases from V and 0 bases from J, and the germline ends sit 16 bases apart. Reading from cysteine to phenylalanine, the CDR3 counts 17 amino acids. Just the 51-base CDR3 DNA is kept, in frame starting at base 1. Taken from the germline V gene, the CDR1 and CDR2 loops are SGDLS and YYNGEE. This TCR derives from an adult with an advanced solid tumor such as melanoma, head and neck, liver or kidney cancer. Recombination connected TRBV9 to TRBJ2-1; the D assignment is uncertain and may be TRBD1 or TRBD2, with 6 bases supporting each. Sequenced material: CD4+ or CD8+ T cells sorted from blood, taken in a trial of the OX40 agonist ivuxolimab. This receptor has the CDR3 CASSAPKGGHSYNEQFF. Here is the DNA: TGTGCCAGCAGCGCACCCAAGGGGGGACACTCCTACAATGAGCAGTTCTTC.